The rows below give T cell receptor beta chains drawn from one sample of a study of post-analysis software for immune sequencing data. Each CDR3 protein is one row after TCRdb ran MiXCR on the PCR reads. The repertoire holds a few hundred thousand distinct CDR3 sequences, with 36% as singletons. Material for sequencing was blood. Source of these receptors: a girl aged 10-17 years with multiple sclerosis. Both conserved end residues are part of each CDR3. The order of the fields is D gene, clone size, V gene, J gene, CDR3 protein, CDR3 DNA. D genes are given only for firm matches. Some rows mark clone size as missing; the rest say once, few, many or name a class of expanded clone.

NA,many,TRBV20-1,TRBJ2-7,CSARIDREVEQYF,TGCAGTGCTAGGATTGATCGAGAGGTCGAGCAGTACTTC
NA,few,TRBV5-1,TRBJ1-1,CASSSLRGNTEAFF,TGCGCCAGCAGCTCCCTGCGGGGGAACACTGAAGCTTTCTTT
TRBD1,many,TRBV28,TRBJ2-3,CASSPTLGQGADTQYF,TGTGCCAGCAGCCCGACACTCGGACAGGGGGCAGATACGCAGTATTTT
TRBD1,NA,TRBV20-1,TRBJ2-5,CSARDLDRGPETQYF,TGCAGTGCTAGAGATCTCGACAGGGGGCCGGAGACCCAGTACTTC
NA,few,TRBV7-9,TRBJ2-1,CASSQKEGFRDEQFF,TGTGCCAGCAGCCAAAAAGAGGGTTTCAGGGATGAGCAGTTCTTC
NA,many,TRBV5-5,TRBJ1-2,CASSTGRSYYGYTF,TGTGCCAGCAGCACCGGACGGAGCTACTATGGCTACACCTTC
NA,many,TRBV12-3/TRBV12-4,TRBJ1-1,CASSAQRYSEAFF,TGTGCCAGCAGCGCCCAGAGATACAGTGAAGCTTTCTTT
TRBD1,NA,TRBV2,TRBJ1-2,CASRERDRGIHTF,TGTGCCAGCAGGGAACGGGACAGGGGGATCCACACCTTC
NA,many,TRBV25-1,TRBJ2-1,CASSERGELSYNEQFF,TGTGCCAGCAGTGAACGCGGGGAGCTCTCCTACAATGAGCAGTTCTTC
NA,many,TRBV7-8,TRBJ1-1,CASSLALGGNTEAFF,TGTGCCAGCAGCTTAGCGTTGGGGGGGAACACTGAAGCTTTCTTT
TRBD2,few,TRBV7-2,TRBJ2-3,CASSLALAGTDTQYF,TGTGCCAGCAGCTTAGCACTAGCGGGTACAGATACGCAGTATTTT
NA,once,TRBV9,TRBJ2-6,CASSVEDSLSGANVLTF,TGTGCCAGCAGCGTAGAGGACAGCCTCTCTGGGGCCAACGTCCTGACTTTC
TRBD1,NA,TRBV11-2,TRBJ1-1,CASSLAGQLEAFF,TGTGCCAGCAGCTTAGCGGGACAGCTTGAAGCTTTCTTT
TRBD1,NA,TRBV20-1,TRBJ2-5,CSARTGREETQYF,TGCAGTGCTAGGACAGGGCGGGAAGAGACCCAGTACTTC
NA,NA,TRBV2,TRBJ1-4,CASSGGRNEKLFF,TGTGCCAGCAGCGGCGGAAGAAATGAAAAACTGTTTTTT
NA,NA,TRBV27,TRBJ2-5,CASSLRSPRVEETQYF,TGTGCCAGCAGTTTACGGTCCCCCAGAGTGGAAGAGACCCAGTACTTC
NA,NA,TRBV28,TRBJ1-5,CASSSLAGNQPQHF,TGTGCCAGCAGTTCCCTCGCGGGGAATCAGCCCCAGCATTTT